These 19 T cell receptor beta chains came from one sample sequenced in a study of shared clonotypes between healthy human individuals. Only in-frame clones appear in the TCRdb table, and some are missing; sequencing was by immunoSEQ multiplex PCR. The sample comprises roughly 700,000 clones, approximately 79% of which are singletons, and over 1.5% rests with the top ten. The sample was memory CD4+ T cells sorted from blood. The sample's subset: CD45RA-negative fraction. The receptor set was obtained from a woman in her twenties or thirties in good health.

The gene calls are TRBV28 and TRBJ1-2; D might be TRBD1 (5 bases). This CDR3 comprises 11 residues. The V end was cut by 4 bases, the J end by 10 bases, with 10 bases between. Germline-derived CDR1 and CDR2 are MDHEN and SYDVKM. The CDR3 spells CASSWGPSYTF. CDR3 nucleotide sequence: TGTGCCAGCAGTTGGGGCCCTTCCTACACCTTC.

The V gene is TRBV6-5, the J gene TRBJ2-7; TRBD2 matches at 7 bases. Germline CDR1 is MNHEY and CDR2 is SVGAGI. V trimming: 4 bases; J trimming: 3 bases; junction bases outside the gene matches: 9. This CDR3 contains 15 residues. DNA of the CDR3: TGTGCCAGCAGTTTCCCCACCGGGACTAACTACGAGCAGTACTTC. Amino acid sequence: CASSFPTGTNYEQYF.

This chain connects TRBV27 to TRBJ2-7; TRBD2 agrees at 9 bases. Looked up from germline, CDR1 is MNHEY and CDR2 is SMNVEV (reference sequence). CDR3 length: 14 amino acids. The junction had 7 bases not matched to a gene; V was cut back by 2 bases and J by 8 bases. The CDR3 region has the DNA TGTGCCAGCAGTTTAGGGCTAGCGGGAAGAAAGCAGTACTTC. It codes for CASSLGLAGRKQYF.

This chain uses TRBV25-1 with TRBJ2-3, with D unresolved. The germline V and J ends were trimmed by 4 bases and 2 bases, with 4 bases remaining between them. The germline V gene encodes CDR1 MGHDK and CDR2 SYGVNS. CDR3 length: 12 amino acids. CDR3 amino acids: CASSGPTDTQYF. DNA for the CDR3: TGTGCCAGCAGTGGCCCCACAGATACGCAGTATTTT.

V is TRBV18 and J is TRBJ1-1, with TRBD1 matching over 8 bases. CDR3 length equals 13 residues. Per germline, CDR1 KGHSH and CDR2 LQKENI. V lost 6 bases and J lost 3; bases outside the gene matches: 3. DNA of the CDR3: TGTGCCAGCTCTCAGACAGGGGACACTGAAGCTTTCTTT. Its translation: CASSQTGDTEAFF.

This clone was detected only once. This chain joins TRBV6-5 and TRBJ1-4, with D tentatively TRBD1 (5 bases). In germline, CDR1 is MNHEY, CDR2 SVGAGI. Trimming cost V 6 bases and J 2 bases, with 13 bases left between them. There are 15 residues in the CDR3. CDR3 sequence (DNA): TGTGCCAGCAGCGCGCGCAGGGTTACTAATGAAAAACTGTTTTTT. Encoded protein: CASSARRVTNEKLFF.

This clone appeared once. This sequence joins TRBV5-6 and TRBJ1-4; the D is unclear. Germline V gene lookup returns CDR1 SGHDT and CDR2 YYEEEE. The CDR3 runs to 15 residues. Trimming left V 2 bases short and J 10 bases short, with 18 bases between. The CDR3, as DNA: TGTGCCAGCAGCTTATCTCCAAACGGAGGCGGAAAACTGTTTTTT. The encoded protein is CASSLSPNGGGKLFF.

The chain links TRBV18 to TRBJ2-7; D may be TRBD2 (6 bases). Trimming left V 0 bases short and J 5 bases short, with 11 bases between. Germline-derived CDR1 and CDR2 are KGHSH and LQKENI. CDR3 length: 14 amino acids. The DNA for the CDR3 is TGTGCCAGCTCACCACCTAGCCTAGCGAACGAGCAGTACTTC. Translation gives CASSPPSLANEQYF.

The chain links TRBV11-3 to TRBJ2-5; either TRBD1 or TRBD2 may fit D (6 bases each). Germline CDR1 reads SGHNT; CDR2 reads YENEEA. The CDR3 totals 15 residues. V shed 5 bases and J shed 0 bases, with 13 bases lying between them. The CDR3 loop reads CASSRGGRNQETQYF. The DNA of the CDR3 is TGTGCCAGCAGCCGAGGGGGGCGGAACCAAGAGACCCAGTACTTC.

A note on this clone: The sample carries other DNA sequences with the same CDR3. The genes are TRBV5-4 and TRBJ2-5; D is ambiguous. The CDR3 extends over 13 amino acids. CDR1 and CDR2 from the germline V gene are SGHNT and YYREEE (reference sequence). Trimming stripped 2 bases from V and 1 base from J, with 6 bases between. This CDR3 reads CASSLTFQETQYF. The CDR3 DNA sequence: TGTGCCAGCAGCTTAACCTTCCAAGAGACCCAGTACTTC.

This clone was seen a handful of times. The chain combines TRBV2 with TRBJ1-1, with D perhaps matching TRBD1 (6 bases). Per the germline V gene, CDR1 is SNHLY and CDR2 is FYNNEI. The CDR3 has 12 amino acids. V lost 7 bases to trimming and J lost 8 bases, with 14 bases between them. CDR3 sequence: CASKPDREEAFF. The CDR3 DNA sequence: TGTGCCAGCAAGCCGGACAGAGAGGAAGCTTTCTTT.

The rearrangement uses TRBV28 and TRBJ1-2; 7 bases match TRBD1. Germline assignment: CDR1 MDHEN and CDR2 SYDVKM. This CDR3 is built from 14 residues. With V trimmed by 6 bases and J by 4 bases, 8 bases remained unmatched. The chain's CDR3 is CASRRQGLGYGYTF. The CDR3 DNA sequence: TGTGCCAGCAGAAGACAGGGTCTGGGCTATGGCTACACCTTC.

The V call is TRBV7-2, the J call TRBJ2-1, with 10 bases fitting TRBD2. The CDR3 is 14 amino acids. Germline values: CDR1 SGHTA, CDR2 FQGNSA. The J segment lost 9 bases and the V segment lost 6 bases, leaving 8 bases of the junction unmatched. The CDR3 DNA reads as TGTGCCAGCAGAACAAGCGGGAGGGCGTCTGAGCAGTTCTTC. This encodes CASRTSGRASEQFF.

CDR3 DNA: TGTGCCAGCAGTTACTCGAGGACAGGGTTCCTCCTCGAGCAGTACTTC. It is translated as CASSYSRTGFLLEQYF. This rearrangement joins TRBV6-6 to TRBJ2-7; the match to TRBD1 covers 8 bases. V shed 0 bases, J shed 6 bases, and the junction held 10 bases outside the gene matches. CDR3 length: 16 amino acids. CDR1 and CDR2 (germline): MNHNY, SVGAGI (reference sequence).

Only a few counts were recorded for this clone. The V call is TRBV23-1, the J call TRBJ1-2, with 8 bases identical to TRBD1. TRBV23-1 is labeled an ORF, and its function is uncertain. The trim removed 1 base at V and 9 bases at J, leaving 10 bases unmatched. The CDR3 spans 15 residues. Here the CDR3 reads CASSQFGTGFVCYTF. DNA for the CDR3: TGCGCCAGCAGTCAATTCGGGACAGGTTTTGTTTGCTACACCTTC.

The CDR3, as DNA: TGTGCCAGCAGCGAAATAGACTCCTGGCCCCACAATGAGCAGTTCTTC. This codes for CASSEIDSWPHNEQFF. The chain carries TRBV11-2 and TRBJ2-1; D ambiguous. Trimming removed 5 bases at V and 5 bases at J, with 19 bases between. The CDR3 loop spans 16 amino acids. From germline, CDR1 is SGHAT and CDR2 FQNNGV.

This clone was seen just once. The CDR3 loop reads CAWRKYQKNEQYF. DNA for the CDR3: TGTGCCTGGAGAAAGTACCAGAAGAACGAGCAGTACTTC. This chain uses TRBV30 with TRBJ2-7; D call uncertain. Germline V lookup: CDR1 GTSNPN, CDR2 SVGIG (reference sequence). The V end lost 3 bases, the J end lost 5 bases, and 14 bases lay between the germline ends. This CDR3 contains 13 residues.

This clone came up a few times. The V and J genes are TRBV28 and TRBJ2-7, with TRBD1 identical over 9 bases. The CDR3 is made up of 19 amino acids. The germline V gene has CDR1 MDHEN and CDR2 SYDVKM. V dropped 3 bases and J dropped 3; count of bases not matched to a gene: 18. In DNA form, the CDR3 reads TGTGCCAGCAGTTTCCGGGGCTTACTCCTTCGGGACAGGGACTACGAGCAGTACTTC. Protein: CASSFRGLLLRDRDYEQYF.

V gene TRBV9 combines with J gene TRBJ1-2; no clear D. Germline lookup yields CDR1 SGDLS and CDR2 YYNGEE. The CDR3 has 14 residues. Trimming removed 2 bases from V and 5 bases from J, with 13 bases in between. The CDR3 spells CASSVTTAEYGYTF. The CDR3 DNA follows: TGTGCCAGCAGCGTCACAACCGCGGAGTATGGCTACACCTTC.